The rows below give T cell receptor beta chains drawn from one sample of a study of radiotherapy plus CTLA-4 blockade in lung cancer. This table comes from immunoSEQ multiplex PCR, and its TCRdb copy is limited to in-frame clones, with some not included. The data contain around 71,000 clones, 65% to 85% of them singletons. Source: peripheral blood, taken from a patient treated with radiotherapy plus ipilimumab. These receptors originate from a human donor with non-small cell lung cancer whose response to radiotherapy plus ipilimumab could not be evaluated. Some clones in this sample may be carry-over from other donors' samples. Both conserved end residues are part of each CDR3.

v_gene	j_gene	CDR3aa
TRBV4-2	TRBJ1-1	CASSQDGQGAGAFF
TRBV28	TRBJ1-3	CASSPGVPGNTIYF
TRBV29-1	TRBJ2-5	CSVSWGGARETQYF
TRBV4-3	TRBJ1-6	CASSTGTDSPLHF
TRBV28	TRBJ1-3	CASSFHPGDSSLSGNTIYF
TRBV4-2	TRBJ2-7	CASSQGVGGDTGSYEQYF
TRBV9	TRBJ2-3	CASRSLANGDTQYF
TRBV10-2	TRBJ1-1	CAIRGVGGAGNTEAFF
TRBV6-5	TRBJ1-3	CASRDRAGNTIYF
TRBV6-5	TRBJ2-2	CASRRQGAGELFF
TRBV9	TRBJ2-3	CASGESGGAASTDTQYF
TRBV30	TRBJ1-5	CAWRVQGEGYQPQHF
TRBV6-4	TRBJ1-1	CASRAAGRGGNTEAFF
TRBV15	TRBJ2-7	CATSRDQTGAFDEQYF
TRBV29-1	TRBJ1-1	CSVPGMGQGNTEAFF
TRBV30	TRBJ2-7	CAWSRGGGGGYEQYF
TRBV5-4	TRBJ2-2	CASSPGLSIGRAGELFF
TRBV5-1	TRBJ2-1	CASSLDRGHNEQFF
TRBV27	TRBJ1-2	CASSPTTGWYYGYTF
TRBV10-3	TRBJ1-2	CAIDKDGPVVGGARGYTF
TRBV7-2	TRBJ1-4	CASSTTTRGGGEKLFF
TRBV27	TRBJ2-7	CASRASGSYEQYF
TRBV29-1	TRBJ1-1	CSVEGVPPKPEAFF
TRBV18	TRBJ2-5	CASFGSLGETQYF
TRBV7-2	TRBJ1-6	CASSLAPRSGNSPLHF
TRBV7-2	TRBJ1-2	CASSLNRGGYTF
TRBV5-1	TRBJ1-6	CASSLGDRGDPPLHF
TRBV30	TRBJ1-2	CALTGFGYTF
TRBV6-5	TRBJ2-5	CASSVLAGTQETQYF
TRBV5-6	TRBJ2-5	CASSLARGHGETQYF
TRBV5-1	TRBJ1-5	CASSTGYSNQPQHF
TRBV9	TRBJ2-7	CASTVGSSGYEQYF
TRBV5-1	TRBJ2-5	CASSLADRVEETQYF
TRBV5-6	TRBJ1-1	CASSFFGTGSPPFF
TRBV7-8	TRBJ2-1	CASSPRVLHDEQFF
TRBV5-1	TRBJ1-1	CASSLPPGTGDGWAEAFF
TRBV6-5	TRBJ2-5	CASSLAGGHQETQYF
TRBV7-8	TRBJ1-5	CASSPGLHVDQPQHF
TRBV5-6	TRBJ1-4	CASNAGGHEKLFF
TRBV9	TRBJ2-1	CASSLGLAGSYNEQFF
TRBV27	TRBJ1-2	CASSFLSSANYGYTF
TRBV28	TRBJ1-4	CASSPAGQGFEKLFF
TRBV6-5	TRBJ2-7	CASTFSGGDYEQYF
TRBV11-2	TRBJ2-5	CASSDSQETQYF
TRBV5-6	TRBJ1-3	CASSLGQSSGNTIYF
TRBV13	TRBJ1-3	CASSPPTGLGTIYF
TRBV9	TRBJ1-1	CASSVDGGGQGAAEAFF